This T cell receptor (beta chain) was retrieved from a study of blood T cell repertoires in COVID-19. This CDR3 spans 12 amino acids. Germline V gene data show CDR1 as MNHEY and CDR2 as SMNVEV (reference sequence). Deletions cut 5 bases from V and 4 bases from J, with 8 bases between. Authors' data handling: By means of reference gene primer amplification, nucleated cell counts were estimated. This table comes from immunoSEQ multiplex PCR, and its TCRdb copy is limited to in-frame clones, with some not included. Clone size and the V and J calls come from that table; the DNA yielded D and trimming. The sample consists of 300,000 to 450,000 clones, 81% of them appearing once.

This chain connects TRBV27 to TRBJ1-1, with D possibly being TRBD1 (6 bases). The receptor was derived from a human donor with acute or convalescent COVID-19. The donor label of this sample is uncertain. The specimen was peripheral blood. CDR3: CASSLTGTEAFF. CDR3 in DNA: TGTGCCAGCAGTCTGACAGGCACTGAAGCTTTCTTT.